This TCR beta chain derives from a study of T cell responses to AZD1222 COVID-19 vaccine. Study-wide findings and caveats: Variant regions that are unmutated are reportedly the target of nearly half of spike-specific TCRs. Spike-specific TCR repertoires showed rising breadth and depth after two AZD1222 doses.

As to this clone: Antigen unknown.

Assay: immunoSEQ multiplex PCR; the TCRdb copy retains only in-frame clones and omits some. The sample shows 95,000 to 100,000 clones, roughly 90% of them seen only once. V dropped 3 bases and J dropped 6 bases, with 12 bases sitting between them. Germline CDR1 and CDR2: MDHEN and SYDVKM. The length of the CDR3 is 13 residues. The receptor comes from an adult in good health. The V and J genes are TRBV28 and TRBJ2-7, with D perhaps matching TRBD2 (6 bases). The material sequenced was peripheral blood, taken on day 0 of AZD1222 vaccination. This CDR3 reads CASSLEGMGEQYF. The CDR3 nucleotides read TGTGCCAGCAGTTTGGAGGGAATGGGCGAGCAGTACTTC.